This T cell receptor (beta chain) originates from a study of persistence of HIV-infected CD4 T cells. The CDR3 has 15 residues. In germline, CDR1 is SGHTA, CDR2 FQGNSA. Trimming pared 1 base from V and 0 bases from J, leaving 9 bases between. Note on this clone: Antigen specificity is unknown.

Cells were stimulated with CMV-infected fibroblast lysates at approximately 10 ug/mL. CD40L-negative CD69-negative CD45RO-high memory CD4+ T cells were sorted as populations depleted of antigen-responding cells. This was the immunoSEQ version 4 assay in survey mode. Method: immunoSEQ multiplex PCR; TCRdb's copy keeps in-frame clones and lacks some. The sample has 40,000 to 50,000 clones, more than 70% seen once; the top ten hold 2.5% to 3.5%. The chain is built from TRBV7-2 and TRBJ1-2; D possibly corresponds to TRBD1 (6 bases). The sequenced sample was CD4+ T cells sorted from PBMCs after approximately 20-hour stimulation, obtained from a patient who received antiretroviral therapy. The receptor was derived from an adult man with HIV who was CMV-seropositive. The CDR3 DNA reads as TGTGCCAGCAGCTTAGTAGGGGGTGCTAACTATGGCTACACCTTC. Its protein is CASSLVGGANYGYTF.